This TCR beta chain was retrieved from a study of shared clonotypes between healthy human individuals. In the original analysis: Junction-only sequences without quality scores were provided by ImmunoSEQ, so filtering was different. Sequencing used immunoSEQ multiplex PCR; TCRdb keeps in-frame clones, though not all of them. The V and J calls and clone size come from that table; D and trimming were worked out from the DNA. The sample contains roughly 300,000 clones, more than 60% of which appear only once. This CDR3 has 16 residues. The germline V gene encodes CDR1 MDHEN and CDR2 SYDVKM. V trimming: 3 bases; J trimming: 3 bases; junction bases outside the gene matches: 9. Notes on this clone: Its matching antigen is unknown.

Study-level results: Expectations were that clonotype sharing among donors would be affected by sequencing depth.

This chain links TRBV28 with TRBJ1-1; 8 nucleotides line up with TRBD1. The sequence was collected from a man aged 25-45 years in good health. The sequencing sample was made of memory CD4+ T cells sorted from blood. Subset indicated: CD45RA-negative fraction. The chain's CDR3 is CASSFSGTGIYTEAFF. The CDR3 DNA follows: TGTGCCAGCAGTTTTTCGGGGACAGGTATTTACACTGAAGCTTTCTTT.